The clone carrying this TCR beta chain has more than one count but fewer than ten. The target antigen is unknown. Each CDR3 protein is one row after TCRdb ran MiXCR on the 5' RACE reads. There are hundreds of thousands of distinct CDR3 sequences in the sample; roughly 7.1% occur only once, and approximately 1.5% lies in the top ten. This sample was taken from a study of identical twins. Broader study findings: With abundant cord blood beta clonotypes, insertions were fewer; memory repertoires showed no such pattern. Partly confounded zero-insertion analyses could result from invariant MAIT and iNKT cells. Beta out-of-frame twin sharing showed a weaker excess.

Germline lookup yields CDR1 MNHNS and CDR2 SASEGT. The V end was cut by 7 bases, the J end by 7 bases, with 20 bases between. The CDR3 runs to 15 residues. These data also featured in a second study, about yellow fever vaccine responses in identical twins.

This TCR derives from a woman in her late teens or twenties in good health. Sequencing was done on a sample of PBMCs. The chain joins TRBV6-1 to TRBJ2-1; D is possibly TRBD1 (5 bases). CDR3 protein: CASNPGQGVRNEQFF. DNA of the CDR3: TGTGCCAGCAACCCCGGACAAGGGGTTCGAAATGAGCAGTTCTTC.